This TCR beta chain was identified in a study of blood T cell repertoires in COVID-19. Study background: Researchers got acute and convalescent COVID-19 samples from the United States, Italy and Spain. PBMCs, B-cell-depleted T cells, or T cells were the source of the cDNA or gDNA that made up the material.

There are 14 residues in the CDR3. V lost 6 bases, J lost 2 bases, and 13 bases lay in between. Per the germline V gene, CDR1 is MNHEY and CDR2 is SVGAGI. As originally analysed: The assay estimated nucleated cells by amplifying reference gene primers. Repertoires were generated with immunoSEQ multiplex PCR, while TCRdb's copy carries only in-frame clones and drops some. The V and J calls and the clone size are those of that table, but D and trimming were determined from the DNA. The sample has roughly 30,000 clones; roughly nine tenths are singletons. The sequencing input was peripheral blood. This chain uses TRBV6-5 with TRBJ1-1; D unresolved. This receptor was identified in a man aged 55 to 70 with acute or convalescent COVID-19. The CDR3 coding sequence is TGTGCCAGCAGGTCATGGAGCACCAACACTGAAGCTTTCTTT. Its translation is CASRSWSTNTEAFF.